This T cell receptor (beta chain) appears in the sequencing data of a study of blood T cell repertoires in COVID-19. Study summary: Acute and convalescent COVID-19 samples came from the United States, Italy and Spain. Nucleic acid was either cDNA or gDNA, and it came from T cells, B-cell-depleted T cells, or PBMCs.

In the original workflow: By means of reference gene primer amplification, nucleated cell counts were estimated. Clones were sequenced by immunoSEQ multiplex PCR, and TCRdb holds only the in-frame ones, with some missing. That table gives V, J and clone size, and the DNA gave D and trimming. The data hold hundreds of thousands of clones, with approximately 86% observed a single time. The CDR3 extends over 15 amino acids. Germline V lookup: CDR1 MNHEY, CDR2 SVGAGI. The V and J ends lost 2 bases and 6 bases respectively, with 17 bases between them. The specimen sequenced was peripheral blood. The J gene is TRBJ2-7, the V gene TRBV6-5, with unresolved D. The TCR sequence derives from a woman in her twenties or thirties who had recovered from COVID-19. The CDR3, as DNA: TGTGCCAGCAGTTACGGTAGCAGTTATTCCCGCGAGCAGTACTTC. Translated, it gives CASSYGSSYSREQYF.